This TCR beta chain is from a study of T cell repertoires in ileal Crohn's disease. Germline CDR1 reads MNHEY; CDR2 reads SVGAGI. CDR3 length equals 13 residues. J gave up 5 bases and V 10 bases, and 9 bases lay outside the gene matches. Clones were read by immunoSEQ multiplex PCR, and TCRdb kept only the in-frame ones, dropping some. The table has 15,000 to 20,000 clones, around 88% seen once. Eligibility required adulthood, ileal or ileocolonic Crohn's disease and indicated ileocolonic resection. This sequence joins TRBV6-5 and TRBJ1-1; TRBD1 matches 8 bases. The TCR comes from an adult with Crohn's disease. Sequencing input: ileal tissue. The CDR3 sequence: CAIRQGQETEAFF. In DNA form, the CDR3 reads TGTGCCATCCGACAGGGACAGGAAACTGAAGCTTTCTTT.